This T cell receptor beta chain was sequenced for a study of T-cell reconstitution after alpha-beta-depleted transplantation in children. The study's findings and limits: Day-60 TCRbeta diversity that was high in some patients was derived from surviving recipient T cells and thymic progenitors. Expanded graft clones numbering several hundred reportedly gave rise to alpha-beta T cells about two months after transplant. One year post-transplant, T-cell counts and diversity were largely derived from T cells produced anew.

CDR3 length equals 12 residues. The junction had 5 bases not matched to a gene; V was cut back by 2 bases and J by 9 bases. Germline CDR1 reads DFQATT; CDR2 reads SNEGSKA (reference sequence). This clonotype was detected only a few times. The target antigen is unknown. Unique molecular identifiers were incorporated into the prepared TCRbeta library. TCRdb itself ran the PCR reads through MiXCR, one entry per CDR3 protein. The table shows about 510,000 distinct CDR3 sequences, with over 10% occurring only once. The rearrangement links TRBV20-1 to TRBJ2-7; 9 nucleotides match TRBD1. This clonotype was obtained from a female patient aged 2-9 years who had a stem cell transplant for aplastic anemia, so the T cells may come from the graft donor. The sample in question was PBMCs, mostly from graft donor cells, obtained 180 days after TCRalphabeta/CD19-depleted stem cell transplant. CDR3: CSARSGTGPQYF. The CDR3, as DNA: TGCAGTGCTAGATCCGGGACAGGGCCGCAGTACTTC.